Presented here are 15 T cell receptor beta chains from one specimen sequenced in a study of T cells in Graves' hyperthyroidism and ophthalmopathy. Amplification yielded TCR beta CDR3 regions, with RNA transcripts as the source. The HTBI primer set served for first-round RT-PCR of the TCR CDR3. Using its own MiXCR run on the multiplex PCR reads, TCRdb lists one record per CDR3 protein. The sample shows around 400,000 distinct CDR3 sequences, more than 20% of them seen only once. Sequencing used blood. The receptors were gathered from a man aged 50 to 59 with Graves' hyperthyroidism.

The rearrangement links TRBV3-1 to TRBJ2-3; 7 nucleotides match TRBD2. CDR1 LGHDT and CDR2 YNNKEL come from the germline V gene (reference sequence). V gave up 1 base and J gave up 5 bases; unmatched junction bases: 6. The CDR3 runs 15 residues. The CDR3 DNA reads TGTGCCAGCAGCCAAGGGGGGGGAGCAGGAGATACGCAGTATTTT. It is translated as CASSQGGGAGDTQYF.

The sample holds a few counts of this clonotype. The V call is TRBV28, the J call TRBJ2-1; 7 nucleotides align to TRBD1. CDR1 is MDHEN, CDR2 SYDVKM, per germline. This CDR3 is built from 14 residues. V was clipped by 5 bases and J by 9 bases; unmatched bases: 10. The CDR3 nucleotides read TGTGCCAGCAGTGCCCTCACAGGGGTTGGTGAGCAGTTCTTC. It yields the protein CASSALTGVGEQFF.

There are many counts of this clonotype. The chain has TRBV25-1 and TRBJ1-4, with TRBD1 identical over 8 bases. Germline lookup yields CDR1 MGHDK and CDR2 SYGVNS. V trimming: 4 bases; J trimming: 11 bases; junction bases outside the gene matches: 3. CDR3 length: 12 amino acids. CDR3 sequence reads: CASSGQGRKLFF. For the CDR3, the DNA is TGTGCCAGCAGTGGACAGGGGAGGAAACTGTTTTTT.

CDR3 coding DNA: TGCGCCAGCAGCTTGGGTAATGCGGGGGGTCGGGTGAGCACTGAAGCTTTCTTT. It translates to CASSLGNAGGRVSTEAFF. V and J are TRBV5-1 and TRBJ1-1; D possibly corresponds to TRBD1 (5 bases). This CDR3 comprises 18 residues. Trimming pared 0 bases from V and 4 bases from J, leaving 22 bases between. Germline V gene lookup returns CDR1 SGHRS and CDR2 YFSETQ.

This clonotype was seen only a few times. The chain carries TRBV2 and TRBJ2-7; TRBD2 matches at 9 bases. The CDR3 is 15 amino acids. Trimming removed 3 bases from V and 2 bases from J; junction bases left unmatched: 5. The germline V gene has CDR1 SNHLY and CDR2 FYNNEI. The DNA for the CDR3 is TGTGCCAGCAGTGAGCCTTCTAGCGGGACCTACGAGCAGTACTTC. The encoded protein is CASSEPSSGTYEQYF.

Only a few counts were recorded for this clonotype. CDR3 loop: CASSLTFTSGRALVLDTQYF. The CDR3 bases are TGTGCCAGCAGCTTAACGTTTACTAGCGGGAGGGCCCTCGTTTTAGATACGCAGTATTTT. The V gene is TRBV7-3, the J gene TRBJ2-3, with 13 bases aligning to TRBD2. The germline V gene encodes CDR1 SGHTA and CDR2 FQGTGA. This CDR3 contains 20 residues. The trim removed 0 bases at V and 5 bases at J, leaving 14 bases unmatched.

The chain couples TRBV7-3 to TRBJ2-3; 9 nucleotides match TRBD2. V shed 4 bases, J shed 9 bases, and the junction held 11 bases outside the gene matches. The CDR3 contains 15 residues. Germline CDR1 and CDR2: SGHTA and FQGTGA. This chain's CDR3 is CASSSSGVLGETQYF. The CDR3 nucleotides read TGTGCCAGCAGCTCTAGCGGGGTACTCGGGGAAACGCAGTATTTT.

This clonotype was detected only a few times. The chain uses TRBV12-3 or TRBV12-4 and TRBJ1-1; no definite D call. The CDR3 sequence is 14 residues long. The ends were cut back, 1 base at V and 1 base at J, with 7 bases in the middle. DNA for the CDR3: TGTGCCAGCAGTTTAGTCGCAAAGAACACTGAAGCTTTCTTT. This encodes CASSLVAKNTEAFF.

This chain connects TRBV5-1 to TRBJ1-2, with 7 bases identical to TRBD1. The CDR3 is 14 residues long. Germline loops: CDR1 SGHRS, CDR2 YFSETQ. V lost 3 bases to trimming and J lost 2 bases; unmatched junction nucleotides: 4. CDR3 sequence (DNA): TGCGCCAGCAGCTCCGGGACAGCCAACTATGGCTACACCTTC. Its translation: CASSSGTANYGYTF. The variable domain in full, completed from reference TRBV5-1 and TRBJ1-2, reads KAGVTQTPRYLIKTRGQQVTLSCSPISGHRSVSWYQQTPGQGLQFLFEYFSETQRNKGNFPGRFSGRQFSNSRSEMNVSTLELGDSALYLCASSSGTANYGYTFGSGTRLTVV.

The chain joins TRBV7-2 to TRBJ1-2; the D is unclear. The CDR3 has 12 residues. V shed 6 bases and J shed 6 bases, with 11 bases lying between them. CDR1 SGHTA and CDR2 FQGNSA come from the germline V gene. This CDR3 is CASRSRNDGYTF. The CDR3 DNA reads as TGTGCCAGCAGAAGCCGGAACGATGGCTACACCTTC.

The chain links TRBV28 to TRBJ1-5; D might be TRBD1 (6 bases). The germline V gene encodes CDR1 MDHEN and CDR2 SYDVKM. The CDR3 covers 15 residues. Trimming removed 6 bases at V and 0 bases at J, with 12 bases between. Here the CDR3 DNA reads TGTGCCAGCAGCAATTCACAGGGTAGCAATCAGCCCCAGCATTTT. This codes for CASSNSQGSNQPQHF.

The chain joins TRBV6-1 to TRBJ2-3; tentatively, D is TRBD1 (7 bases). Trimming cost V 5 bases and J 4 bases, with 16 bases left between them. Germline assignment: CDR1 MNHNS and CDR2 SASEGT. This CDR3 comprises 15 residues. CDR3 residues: CASSPRSRGADTQYF. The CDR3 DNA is TGTGCCAGCAGTCCCCGTTCCAGGGGGGCAGATACGCAGTATTTT.

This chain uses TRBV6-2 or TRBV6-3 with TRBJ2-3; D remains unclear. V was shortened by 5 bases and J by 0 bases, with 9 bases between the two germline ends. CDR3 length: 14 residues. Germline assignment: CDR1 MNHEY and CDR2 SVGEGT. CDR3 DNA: TGTGCCAGCAGTCCTCAGTGGAGCACAGATACGCAGTATTTT. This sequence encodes CASSPQWSTDTQYF.

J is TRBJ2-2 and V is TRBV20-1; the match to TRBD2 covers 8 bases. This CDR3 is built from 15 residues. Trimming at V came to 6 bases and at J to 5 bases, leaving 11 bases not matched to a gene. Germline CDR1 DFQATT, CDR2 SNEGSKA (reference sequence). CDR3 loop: CSAQSSAGDTGELFF. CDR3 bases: TGCAGTGCGCAGTCTTCAGCGGGAGATACCGGGGAGCTGTTTTTT.

Here the CDR3 reads CASRPAGDSSPLHF. The CDR3, as DNA: TGTGCCAGCAGGCCCGCGGGAGACAGCTCACCCCTCCACTTT. The chain has TRBV6-1 and TRBJ1-6; D might be TRBD1 (5 bases). This CDR3 has 14 amino acids. Germline CDR1 MNHNS, CDR2 SASEGT. V dropped 6 bases and J dropped 10 bases, with 16 bases sitting between them.